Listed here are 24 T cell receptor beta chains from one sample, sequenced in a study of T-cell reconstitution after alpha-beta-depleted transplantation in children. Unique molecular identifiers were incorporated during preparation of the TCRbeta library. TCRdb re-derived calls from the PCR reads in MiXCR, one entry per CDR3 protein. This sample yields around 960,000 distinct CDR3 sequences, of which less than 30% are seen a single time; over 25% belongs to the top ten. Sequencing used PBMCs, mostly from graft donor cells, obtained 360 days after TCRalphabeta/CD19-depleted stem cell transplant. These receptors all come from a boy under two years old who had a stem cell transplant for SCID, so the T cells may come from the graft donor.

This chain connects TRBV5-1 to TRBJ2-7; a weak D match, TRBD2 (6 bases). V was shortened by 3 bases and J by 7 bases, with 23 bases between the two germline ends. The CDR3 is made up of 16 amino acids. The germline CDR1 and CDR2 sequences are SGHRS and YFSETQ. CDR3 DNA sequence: TGCGCCAGCAGCTGGAATATACAGGATCCTGGGGGGGAGCAGTACTTC. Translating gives CASSWNIQDPGGEQYF.

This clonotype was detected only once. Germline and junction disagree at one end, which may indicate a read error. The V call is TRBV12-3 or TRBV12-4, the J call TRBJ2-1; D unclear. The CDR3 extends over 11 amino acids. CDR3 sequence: CAGSWVGKQFF. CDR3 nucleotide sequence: TGTGCCGGCAGCTGGGTCGGTAAGCAGTTCTTC.

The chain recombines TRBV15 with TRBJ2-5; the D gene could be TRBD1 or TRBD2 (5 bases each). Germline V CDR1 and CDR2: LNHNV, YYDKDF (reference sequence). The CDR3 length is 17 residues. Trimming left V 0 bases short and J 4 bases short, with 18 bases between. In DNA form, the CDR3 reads TGTGCCACCAGCAGAGAGCAACTACCCCGGGGCCGAGAGACCCAGTACTTC. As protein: CATSREQLPRGRETQYF.

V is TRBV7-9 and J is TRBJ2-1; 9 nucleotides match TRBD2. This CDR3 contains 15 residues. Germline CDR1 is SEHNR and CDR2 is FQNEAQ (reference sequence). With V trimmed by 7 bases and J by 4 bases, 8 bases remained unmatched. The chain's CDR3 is CASTNSGGIYNEQFF. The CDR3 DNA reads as TGTGCCAGCACAAACAGCGGGGGGATATACAATGAGCAGTTCTTC.

The CDR3, as DNA: TGCAGCGCCCGGACAAGCACAAACATTCAGTACTTC. It is translated as CSARTSTNIQYF. The chain employs TRBV29-1 and TRBJ2-4; perhaps TRBD1 as D (5 bases). V lost 7 bases and J 6 bases, leaving 13 bases between the germline ends. This CDR3 region has 12 residues. Per the germline V gene, CDR1 is SQVTM and CDR2 is ANQGSEA. The variable domain in full, completed from reference TRBV29-1 and TRBJ2-4, reads SAVISQKPSRDICQRGTSLTIQCQVDSQVTMMFWYRQQPGQSLTLIATANQGSEATYESGFVIDKFPISRPNLTFSTLTVSNMSPEDSSIYLCSARTSTNIQYFGAGTRLSVL.

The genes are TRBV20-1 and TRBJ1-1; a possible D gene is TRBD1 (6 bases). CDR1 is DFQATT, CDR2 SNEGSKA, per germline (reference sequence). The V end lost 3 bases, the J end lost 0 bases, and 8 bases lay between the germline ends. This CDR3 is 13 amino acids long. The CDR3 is CSARRGMNTEAFF. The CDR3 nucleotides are TGCAGTGCTAGGAGGGGGATGAACACTGAAGCTTTCTTT.

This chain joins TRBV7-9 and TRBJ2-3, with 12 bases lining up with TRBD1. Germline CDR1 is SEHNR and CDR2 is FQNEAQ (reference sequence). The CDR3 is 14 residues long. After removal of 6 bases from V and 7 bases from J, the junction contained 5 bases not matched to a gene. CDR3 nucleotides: TGTGCCAGCAGAGGGGGACAGGGGGCATATACGCAGTATTTT. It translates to CASRGGQGAYTQYF.

CDR3 nucleotides: TGTGCCAGCAGCTTAGGGGTTACCCACACAGATACGCAGTATTTT. Protein: CASSLGVTHTDTQYF. This chain uses TRBV7-9 with TRBJ2-3; D unclear. Germline V gene data show CDR1 as SEHNR and CDR2 as FQNEAQ (reference sequence). This CDR3 spans 15 amino acids. V lost 1 base, J lost 2 bases, and 10 bases lay in between.

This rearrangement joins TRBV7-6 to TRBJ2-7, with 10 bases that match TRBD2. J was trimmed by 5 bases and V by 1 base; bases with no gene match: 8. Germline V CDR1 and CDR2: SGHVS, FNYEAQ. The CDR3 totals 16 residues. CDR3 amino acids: CASSLGTSGSYHEQYF. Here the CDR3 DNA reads TGTGCCAGCAGCTTAGGGACTAGCGGATCCTATCACGAGCAGTACTTC.

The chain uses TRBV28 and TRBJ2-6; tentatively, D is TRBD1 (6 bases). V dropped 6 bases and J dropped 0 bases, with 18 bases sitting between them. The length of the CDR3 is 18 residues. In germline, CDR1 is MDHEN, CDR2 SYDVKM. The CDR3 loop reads CASRLRQAIRSGANVLTF. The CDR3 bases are TGTGCCAGCAGGCTTCGACAGGCTATCCGCTCTGGGGCCAACGTCCTGACTTTC.

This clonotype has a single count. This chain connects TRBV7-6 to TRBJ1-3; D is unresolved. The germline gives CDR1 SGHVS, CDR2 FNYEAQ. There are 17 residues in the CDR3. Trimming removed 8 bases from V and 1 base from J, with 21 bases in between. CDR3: CASAGRNSQSSGNTIYF. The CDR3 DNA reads TGTGCCAGCGCCGGGAGAAACAGCCAAAGTTCTGGAAACACCATATATTTT.

The CDR3, as DNA: TGTGCCAGCAAAAAACAGGGAATCGGCAACACCGGGGAGCTGTTTTTT. Translating it yields CASKKQGIGNTGELFF. This chain uses TRBV7-2 with TRBJ2-2, with D possibly TRBD1 on 6 matching bases. CDR1 and CDR2 (germline): SGHTA, FQGNSA. The CDR3 totals 16 residues. V was shortened by 7 bases and J by 2 bases, with 17 bases between the two germline ends.

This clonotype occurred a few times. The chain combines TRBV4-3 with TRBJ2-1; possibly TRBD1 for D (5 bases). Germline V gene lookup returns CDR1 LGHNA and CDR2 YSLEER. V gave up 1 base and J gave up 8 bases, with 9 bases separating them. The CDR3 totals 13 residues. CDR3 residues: CASSQVRGYEQFF. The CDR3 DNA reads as TGCGCCAGCAGCCAAGTAAGGGGTTATGAGCAGTTCTTC.

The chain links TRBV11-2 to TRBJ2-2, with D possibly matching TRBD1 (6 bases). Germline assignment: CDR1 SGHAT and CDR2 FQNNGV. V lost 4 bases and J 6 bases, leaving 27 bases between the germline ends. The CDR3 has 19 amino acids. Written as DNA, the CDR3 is TGTGCCAGCAGCTCCTACTTAGCCAGGGGAACGGTCAACGCCGGGGAGCTGTTTTTT. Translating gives CASSSYLARGTVNAGELFF. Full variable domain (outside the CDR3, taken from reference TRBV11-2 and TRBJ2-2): EAGVAQSPRYKIIEKRQSVAFWCNPISGHATLYWYQQILGQGPKLLIQFQNNGVVDDSQLPKDRFSAERLKGVDSTLKIQPAKLEDSAVYLCASSSYLARGTVNAGELFFGEGSRLTVL.

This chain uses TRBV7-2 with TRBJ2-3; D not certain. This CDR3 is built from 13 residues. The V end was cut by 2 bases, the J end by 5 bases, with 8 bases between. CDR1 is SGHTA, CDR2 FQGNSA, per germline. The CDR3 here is CASSLRRKDTQYF. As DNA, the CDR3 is TGTGCCAGCAGCTTACGACGTAAAGATACGCAGTATTTT.

CDR3 coding DNA: TGTGCCAGCAGTGAAGAGGGGGACAGGGGAGCCCCTTACGAGCAGTACTTC. Translated: CASSEEGDRGAPYEQYF. The chain has TRBV2 and TRBJ2-7; 10 positions match TRBD1. Germline CDR1 SNHLY, CDR2 FYNNEI. CDR3 size: 17 residues. The V segment lost 1 base and the J segment 4 bases; nucleotides outside the gene matches: 10.

The CDR3: CASSSMDFTDTQYF. The DNA for the CDR3 is TGTGCCAGCAGCTCGATGGATTTCACAGATACGCAGTATTTT. J is TRBJ2-3 and V is TRBV11-2, with D uncertain. This CDR3 spans 14 amino acids. Germline V gene sequence: CDR1 SGHAT, CDR2 FQNNGV. V was shortened by 4 bases and J by 2 bases, with 10 bases between the two germline ends.

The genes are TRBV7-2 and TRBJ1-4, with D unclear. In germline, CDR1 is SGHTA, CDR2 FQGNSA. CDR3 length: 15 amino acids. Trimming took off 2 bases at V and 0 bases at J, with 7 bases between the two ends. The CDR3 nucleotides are TGTGCCAGCAGCTTACCGACCGCAACTAATGAAAAACTGTTTTTT. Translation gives CASSLPTATNEKLFF. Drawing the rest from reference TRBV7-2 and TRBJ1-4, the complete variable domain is GAGVSQSPSNKVTEKGKDVELRCDPISGHTALYWYRQSLGQGLEFLIYFQGNSAPDKSGLPSDRFSAERTGGSVSTLTIQRTQQEDSAVYLCASSLPTATNEKLFFGSGTQLSVL.

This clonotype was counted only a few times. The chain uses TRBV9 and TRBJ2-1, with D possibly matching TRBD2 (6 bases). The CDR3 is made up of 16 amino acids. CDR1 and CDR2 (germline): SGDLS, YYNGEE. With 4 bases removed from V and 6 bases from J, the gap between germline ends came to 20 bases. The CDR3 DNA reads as TGTGCCAGCAGCACGCCCCCGGGAGTCGGCGGCAATGAGCAGTTCTTC. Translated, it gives CASSTPPGVGGNEQFF.

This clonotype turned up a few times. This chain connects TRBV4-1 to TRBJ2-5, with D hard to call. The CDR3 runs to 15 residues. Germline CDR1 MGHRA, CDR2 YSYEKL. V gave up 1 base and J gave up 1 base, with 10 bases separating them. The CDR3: CASSQARTFQETQYF. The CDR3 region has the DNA TGCGCCAGCAGCCAAGCCCGGACGTTCCAAGAGACCCAGTACTTC.

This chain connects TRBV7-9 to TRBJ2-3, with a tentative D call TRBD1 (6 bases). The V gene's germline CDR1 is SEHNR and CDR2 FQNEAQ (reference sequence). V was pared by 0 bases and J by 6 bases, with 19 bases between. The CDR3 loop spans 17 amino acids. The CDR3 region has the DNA TGTGCCAGCAGCTTAGCCAATGGGGCCAGGGGAAGGGATACGCAGTATTTT. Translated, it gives CASSLANGARGRDTQYF.

The CDR3 here is CATSYNEQFF. The CDR3 coding sequence is TGTGCCACCTCCTACAATGAGCAGTTCTTC. The chain couples TRBV19 to TRBJ2-1; the D is unclear. V gave up 10 bases and J gave up 0 bases, with 1 base separating them. Germline-derived CDR1 and CDR2 are LNHDA and SQIVND (reference sequence). The CDR3 is made up of 10 amino acids.

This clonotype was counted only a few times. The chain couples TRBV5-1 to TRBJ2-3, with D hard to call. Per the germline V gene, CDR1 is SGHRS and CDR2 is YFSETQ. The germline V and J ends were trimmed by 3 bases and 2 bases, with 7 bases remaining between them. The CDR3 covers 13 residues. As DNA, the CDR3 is TGCGCCAGCAGCTCTCTTTTCACAGATACGCAGTATTTT. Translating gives CASSSLFTDTQYF.

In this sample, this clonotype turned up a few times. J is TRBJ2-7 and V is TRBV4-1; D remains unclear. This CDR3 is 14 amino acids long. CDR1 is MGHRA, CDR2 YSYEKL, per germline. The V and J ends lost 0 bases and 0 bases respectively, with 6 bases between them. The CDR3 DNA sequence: TGCGCCAGCAGCCAAGATGTCGACTCCTACGAGCAGTACTTC. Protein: CASSQDVDSYEQYF.